Below are 20 T cell receptor beta chains sequenced from a single sample in a study of blood T cells in healthy people across ages. Next came a second PCR, run for about 7 to 12 cycles, which used a sample-barcoded 5' primer along with a J-beta primer mix. A single record per CDR3 protein comes from TCRdb applying MiXCR to the 5' RACE reads. Of about 290,000 distinct CDR3 sequences in the sample, 25% to 30% were seen once. Sequenced: blood. The receptors were sampled from a woman in her 70s in good health.

The chain carries TRBV6-1 and TRBJ2-7, with 8 positions matching TRBD1. The CDR3 has 13 amino acids. With 6 bases clipped from V and 4 bases from J, the junction kept 5 bases outside the gene matches. Germline V lookup: CDR1 MNHNS, CDR2 SASEGT. The DNA of the CDR3 is TGTGCCAGCAGCCCCAGGGGGCATTACGAGCAGTACTTC. This translates into CASSPRGHYEQYF.

This chain links TRBV4-2 with TRBJ2-5, with 15 bases fitting TRBD2. Near its end, the DNA agrees better with TRBJ2-1, so the J call may be wrong. There are 15 residues in the CDR3. Germline assignment: CDR1 LGHNA and CDR2 YNFKEQ. CDR3 bases: TGTGCCAGCAGCCAGGGACTAGCGGGGGGAGGTGAGCAGTTCTTC. Amino acid sequence: CASSQGLAGGGEQFF.

This sequence joins TRBV10-3 and TRBJ2-7; TRBD1 matches at 7 bases. The trim removed 2 bases at V and 0 bases at J, leaving 10 bases unmatched. The CDR3 spans 17 residues. Germline V gene sequence: CDR1 ENHRY, CDR2 SYGVKD. CDR3 DNA sequence: TGTGCCATCAGTGAGAGGGGTGGGACAGTTAGCTCCTACGAGCAGTACTTC. It codes for CAISERGGTVSSYEQYF.

V is TRBV7-2 and J is TRBJ2-2, with 13 bases matching TRBD2. Germline CDR1 is SGHTA and CDR2 is FQGNSA. With V trimmed by 7 bases and J by 6 bases, 17 bases remained unmatched. The CDR3 is 19 amino acids. The CDR3, as DNA: TGTGCCAGCAACCCCCGGTGGACTAGCGGGAGCGGGTACCCCGGGGAGCTGTTTTTT. This translates into CASNPRWTSGSGYPGELFF. Combining the CDR3 with reference TRBV7-2 and TRBJ2-2 gives the whole variable domain GAGVSQSPSNKVTEKGKDVELRCDPISGHTALYWYRQSLGQGLEFLIYFQGNSAPDKSGLPSDRFSAERTGGSVSTLTIQRTQQEDSAVYLCASNPRWTSGSGYPGELFFGEGSRLTVL.

The chain's CDR3 is CASSQDGKYQETQYF. The CDR3 DNA sequence: TGCGCCAGCAGCCAAGATGGGAAGTACCAAGAGACCCAGTACTTC. The chain couples TRBV4-1 to TRBJ2-5; D is undetermined. Trimming removed 0 bases from V and 0 bases from J, with 8 bases in between. Germline V gene sequence: CDR1 MGHRA, CDR2 YSYEKL. CDR3 size: 15 residues.

V is TRBV3-1 and J is TRBJ1-2, with D unclear. Germline V gene data show CDR1 as LGHDT and CDR2 as YNNKEL (reference sequence). The CDR3 is made up of 13 amino acids. Trimming took 0 bases from V and 7 from J, leaving 9 bases between them. The chain's CDR3 is CASSQEARIGYTF. The CDR3 DNA is TGTGCCAGCAGCCAAGAGGCCCGAATTGGCTACACCTTC.

With regard to this clonotype: This may come from a read error, since a much larger clone is one base off. This rearrangement joins TRBV11-2 to TRBJ2-1, with D possibly being TRBD2 (6 bases). Germline loops: CDR1 SGHAT, CDR2 FQNNGV. The CDR3 contains 15 residues. The V end was cut by 7 bases, the J end by 10 bases, with 23 bases between. CDR3 nucleotides: TGTGCCAGCAACCGAATCGGATCTAGCGAGGGGGAGCAGTTCTTC. Its protein is CASNRIGSSEGEQFF.

This rearrangement joins TRBV9 to TRBJ1-6; 8 bases map to TRBD1. The germline CDR1 and CDR2 sequences are SGDLS and YYNGEE. With 4 bases clipped from V and 7 bases from J, the junction kept 7 bases outside the gene matches. The CDR3 contains 15 residues. CDR3 sequence reads: CASSWGQDGNSPLHF. The CDR3 DNA reads TGTGCCAGCAGCTGGGGACAGGATGGGAATTCACCCCTCCACTTT.

This chain connects TRBV12-3 or TRBV12-4 to TRBJ1-3; D not resolved. V was trimmed by 8 bases and J by 4 bases, leaving 15 bases between them. The CDR3 is 14 amino acids. CDR3 bases: TGTGCCAGCTCTGACATAATCGTAGGAAACACCATATATTTT. Translation gives CASSDIIVGNTIYF.

This clonotype turned up a few times. This chain connects TRBV20-1 to TRBJ2-5; the match to TRBD2 covers 8 bases. Judging by the DNA end, TRBJ2-7 fits better; the J call may be wrong. Per germline, CDR1 DFQATT and CDR2 SNEGSKA (reference sequence). This CDR3 has 12 amino acids. The CDR3 is CSGASGSYEQYF. In DNA, the CDR3 is TGCAGTGGAGCTAGCGGGTCCTACGAGCAGTACTTC.

This clonotype was detected ten times or more. The chain recombines TRBV12-3 or TRBV12-4 with TRBJ2-1, with D perhaps TRBD1 (5 bases). The CDR3 has 15 residues. V was trimmed by 3 bases and J by 6 bases, leaving 15 bases between them. This CDR3 is CASSFETARSNEQFF. The CDR3 DNA is TGTGCCAGCAGTTTCGAGACAGCACGGTCCAATGAGCAGTTCTTC.

This clonotype has just a few counts. The chain employs TRBV27 and TRBJ2-5; 7 bases match TRBD2. Germline CDR1 MNHEY, CDR2 SMNVEV (reference sequence). There are 15 residues in the CDR3. J gave up 3 bases and V 4 bases, and 8 bases lay outside the gene matches. The CDR3 region is CASSSLRAGEETQYF. The CDR3 region has the DNA TGTGCCAGCAGTTCCCTCAGGGCGGGGGAAGAGACCCAGTACTTC.

The sample holds a few counts of this clonotype. The chain recombines TRBV20-1 with TRBJ1-4, with 9 bases aligning to TRBD1. Germline V lookup: CDR1 DFQATT, CDR2 SNEGSKA (reference sequence). Unmatched junction bases numbered 14, after V lost 0 bases and J lost 0 bases. The CDR3 consists of 20 residues. The CDR3 region is CSARDFAGQGFPATNEKLFF. DNA of the CDR3: TGCAGTGCTAGAGATTTCGCGGGACAGGGTTTCCCCGCAACTAATGAAAAACTGTTTTTT.

This rearrangement joins TRBV12-3 or TRBV12-4 to TRBJ2-5; a possible D gene is TRBD2 (6 bases). The length of the CDR3 is 12 residues. Trimming pared 10 bases from V and 11 bases from J, leaving 20 bases between. The CDR3 spells CATRPGETAQYF. The CDR3 DNA reads as TGTGCCACCAGGCCGGGGGAGACAGCGCAGTACTTC.

CDR3 nucleotides: TGTGCCAGCAGCCAAGGTCGCCTCTCTGGAAACACCATATATTTT. Translating it yields CASSQGRLSGNTIYF. The genes are TRBV14 and TRBJ1-3; unclear D gene. The germline V gene encodes CDR1 SGHDN and CDR2 FVKESK. Trimming left V 1 base short and J 0 bases short, with 7 bases between. This CDR3 has 15 residues.

The V gene is TRBV5-1, the J gene TRBJ1-1, with a weak D call TRBD1 (5 bases). V was pared by 4 bases and J by 6 bases, with 19 bases between. The CDR3 totals 15 residues. Germline values: CDR1 SGHRS, CDR2 YFSETQ. The CDR3 region is CASSPTAGGGPEAFF. CDR3 in DNA: TGCGCCAGCAGCCCGACGGCCGGGGGTGGACCTGAAGCTTTCTTT.

The chain carries TRBV7-8 and TRBJ2-1; 10 bases match TRBD2. CDR1 SGHVS and CDR2 FQNEAQ come from the germline V gene. The CDR3 runs to 18 residues. With 2 bases clipped from V and 4 bases from J, the junction kept 11 bases outside the gene matches. The CDR3 loop is CASSLLRELAGPYNEQFF. CDR3 nucleotides: TGTGCCAGCAGCTTATTGCGGGAACTAGCGGGACCGTACAATGAGCAGTTCTTC.

Only a few counts were recorded for this clonotype. The V gene is TRBV6-2 or TRBV6-3, the J gene TRBJ1-5, with 7 bases aligning to TRBD1. The germline V gene has CDR1 MNHEY and CDR2 SVGEGT. With 8 bases clipped from V and 2 bases from J, the junction kept 6 bases outside the gene matches. There are 14 residues in the CDR3. For the CDR3, the DNA is TGTGCCAGCCAGGGGGGTTACGGCAATCAGCCCCAGCATTTT. Amino acids: CASQGGYGNQPQHF.

This chain uses TRBV19 with TRBJ2-5; TRBD2 agrees at 9 bases. The assigned J gene may be wrong: the sequence end matches TRBJ2-1 better. Germline CDR1 and CDR2: LNHDA and SQIVND (reference sequence). CDR3 length: 16 residues. CDR3 sequence reads: CASSPLAGRGGYEQFF. In DNA, the CDR3 is TGTGCCAGTAGTCCACTAGCGGGTAGAGGTGGGTATGAGCAGTTCTTC.

The V and J genes are TRBV9 and TRBJ1-2, with D perhaps matching TRBD1 (6 bases). Germline CDR1 SGDLS, CDR2 YYNGEE. The CDR3 is 15 residues long. The V and J ends lost 0 bases and 4 bases respectively, with 13 bases between them. CDR3 region: CASSVEAGAIYGYTF. DNA for the CDR3: TGTGCCAGCAGCGTAGAGGCAGGGGCGATCTATGGCTACACCTTC.